These T cell receptor beta chains were read from a single sample in a study of OX40 agonist ivuxolimab in advanced cancers. Data came from immunoSEQ multiplex PCR; TCRdb stores just in-frame clones and leaves some out. The table has 68,000 or so clones, roughly 85% seen once. The sample in question was CD4+ or CD8+ T cells sorted from blood, obtained in a trial of the OX40 agonist ivuxolimab. Receptors originate from an adult with an advanced solid tumor such as melanoma, head and neck, liver or kidney cancer. Each CDR3 is given with its conserved first and last residue. D genes are given only for firm matches. Only part of the rows carry a size: once, few, many, or a class if the clone is expanded.

length	V	J	size	D	DNA	CDR3
17	TRBV19	TRBJ1-2	once	.	TGTGCCAGTACCGCCCTCAACCATGCCCAGAGTAACTATGGCTACACCTTC	CASTALNHAQSNYGYTF
13	TRBV27	TRBJ1-5	few	.	TGTGCCAGCAGTTTATCCGGAATCGGGCCCCAGCATTTT	CASSLSGIGPQHF
15	TRBV7-2	TRBJ1-4	.	TRBD1	TGTGCCAGCAGTTTACACCCACAGGGGGTTGAAAAACTGTTTTTT	CASSLHPQGVEKLFF
11	TRBV6-1	TRBJ2-7	.	.	TGTGCCAGCATGGGTCTGTTAGAGCAGTACTTC	CASMGLLEQYF
16	TRBV4-1	TRBJ1-2	.	TRBD1	TGCGCCAGCAGCCCGTTGGACAGGGGGCAAGGCTATGGCTACACCTTC	CASSPLDRGQGYGYTF
15	TRBV5-5	TRBJ1-4	few	.	TGTGCCAGCAGCTTATTAGGGGAGACTAATGAAAAACTGTTTTTT	CASSLLGETNEKLFF
16	TRBV21-1	TRBJ1-5	.	.	TGTGCCAGCAGCAAAGGGGCGACCCGGGGCAATCAGCCCCAGCATTTT	CASSKGATRGNQPQHF
15	TRBV6-5	TRBJ1-2	.	TRBD1	TGTGCCAGCAGTCGGCCGGGACAGAAGTATGATGGCTACACCTTC	CASSRPGQKYDGYTF
16	TRBV9	TRBJ1-1	once	TRBD1	TGTGCCAGCAGCGCCCAGAATAGGACAGGGATCACTGAAGCTTTCTTT	CASSAQNRTGITEAFF
14	TRBV7-8	TRBJ1-4	.	.	TGTGCCAGCAGCTTCAGGGAGGGAGTAGAAAAACTGTTTTTT	CASSFREGVEKLFF
11	TRBV20-1	TRBJ1-1	many	.	TGCAGTGCTTGGACAGCCCAAGAAGCTTTCTTT	CSAWTAQEAFF
14	TRBV27	TRBJ1-3	.	.	TGTGCCAGCAGAGCAGATTTTTCTGGAAACACCATATATTTT	CASRADFSGNTIYF
17	TRBV5-6	TRBJ1-5	.	TRBD1	TGTGCCAGCAGCTTGGGTTTGGGGACAGGGAGCCGTCAGCCCCAGCATTTT	CASSLGLGTGSRQPQHF
13	TRBV11-2	TRBJ2-1	.	.	TGTGCCAGCAGCTTAGATAGGAGTAATGAGCAGTTCTTC	CASSLDRSNEQFF
14	TRBV6-4	TRBJ2-6	.	.	TGTGCCAGCAGTGTAGCCTCTGGGGCCAACGTCCTGACTTTC	CASSVASGANVLTF
15	TRBV7-9	TRBJ1-2	.	.	TGTGCCAGCAGCCCCTGGCGGGATAGTCTCTATGGCTACACCTTC	CASSPWRDSLYGYTF
16	TRBV5-1	TRBJ2-2	.	.	TGCGCCAGCAGCTTGGAATGGGGGAGAGGCGCCGGGGAGCTGTTTTTT	CASSLEWGRGAGELFF
14	TRBV7-3	TRBJ2-7	.	TRBD2	TGTGCCAGCAGCTTGGACGGGACTAGTAACGAGCAGTACTTC	CASSLDGTSNEQYF
16	TRBV7-3	TRBJ2-1	.	TRBD2	TGTGCCAGCAGCTTATTCCCTAGCGGGGGGAGAGGTGAGCAGTTCTTC	CASSLFPSGGRGEQFF
14	TRBV5-4	TRBJ2-7	.	.	TGTGCCAGCAGCCTCAGCCGGGACACCTACGAGCAGTACTTC	CASSLSRDTYEQYF
15	TRBV4-3	TRBJ1-3	.	.	TGCGCCAGCAGCCAAGAAAACACCTCTGGAAACACCATATATTTT	CASSQENTSGNTIYF
15	TRBV11-2	TRBJ1-1	once	.	TGTGCCAGCAGCCCAAGAGAGCTCTCCAACACTGAAGCTTTCTTT	CASSPRELSNTEAFF
14	TRBV5-1	TRBJ2-3	.	.	TGCGCCAGCAGCTTAGGTGTAAGCACAGATACGCAGTATTTT	CASSLGVSTDTQYF
13	TRBV12-2	TRBJ2-3	.	.	TGTGCAGGATCCTCGGAGGGCGCAGATACGCAGTATTTT	CAGSSEGADTQYF
13	TRBV6-1	TRBJ1-6	.	.	TGTGCCAGCAGCGACCGCGGTGATTCACCCCTCCACTTT	CASSDRGDSPLHF
15	TRBV7-6	TRBJ1-6	once	TRBD1	TGTGCCAGCAGCACCGGGACAGGGGCTAATTCACCCCTCCACTTT	CASSTGTGANSPLHF
15	TRBV4-1	TRBJ1-5	.	TRBD1	TGCGCCAGCAGCCAGGACAGGGTTATGGATCAGCCCCAGCATTTT	CASSQDRVMDQPQHF
15	TRBV6-5	TRBJ2-7	.	TRBD1	TGTGCCAGCAGTCGAAATCCGGGACAGGGTTACGAGCAGTACTTC	CASSRNPGQGYEQYF
17	TRBV5-1	TRBJ1-4	once	.	TGCGCCAGCAGCTTGGCCAAAGGGGACGGAACTAATGAAAAACTGTTTTTT	CASSLAKGDGTNEKLFF
11	TRBV30	TRBJ1-4	.	.	TGTGCCTGGAGTGTTCTCGAAAAACTGTTTTTT	CAWSVLEKLFF
14	TRBV6-5	TRBJ2-1	.	.	TGTGCCAGCAGTCGAGATGGAGGGCCAAATGAGCAGTTCTTC	CASSRDGGPNEQFF
14	TRBV6-4	TRBJ2-2	once	.	TGTGCCAGCAGTGCCCAGGGGCGTGACGGGGAGCTGTTTTTT	CASSAQGRDGELFF
15	TRBV18	TRBJ2-1	.	TRBD1	TGTGCCAGCTCCCCAACGACAGGGAATGGCGATGAGCAGTTCTTC	CASSPTTGNGDEQFF
19	TRBV10-3	TRBJ2-6	.	TRBD1	TGTGCCATCAGTGAGTCACCGGGACAGGGAAAGACTGCGGCCAACGTCCTGACTTTC	CAISESPGQGKTAANVLTF
13	TRBV6-5	TRBJ1-5	.	TRBD1	TGTGCCATCGCTGACAGGGAAAATCAGCCCCAGCATTTT	CAIADRENQPQHF
15	TRBV19	TRBJ1-2	.	.	TGTGCCAGTAGTATGGGCGCAGGGGCAAACTATGGCTACACCTTC	CASSMGAGANYGYTF
13	TRBV30	TRBJ1-4	.	TRBD1	TGTGCCTGCCCGACAGGGAAGAACGAAAAACTGTTTTTT	CACPTGKNEKLFF
17	TRBV9	TRBJ2-2	.	.	TGTGCCAGCAGCGAGGGACCTGGGGTTTTGAACACCGGGGAGCTGTTTTTT	CASSEGPGVLNTGELFF
13	TRBV30	TRBJ2-7	.	.	TGTGCCTGGACACAGGGTCAGTTGTACGAGCAGTACTTC	CAWTQGQLYEQYF
13	TRBV11-2	TRBJ1-1	.	TRBD1	TGTGCCAGCAGCCGACGACAGGGCACTGAAGCTTTCTTT	CASSRRQGTEAFF
13	TRBV19	TRBJ1-1	.	.	TGTGCCAGTAGCCAAGGGACCGCCACTGAAGCTTTCTTT	CASSQGTATEAFF
14	TRBV7-2	TRBJ2-2	.	TRBD2	TGTGCCAGCAGCTACACCGGGGGGAATGGGGAGCTGTTTTTT	CASSYTGGNGELFF
15	TRBV4-3	TRBJ1-5	.	TRBD1	TGCGCCAGCAGCCAAGCGTACAGGGGGCTTCAGCCCCAGCATTTT	CASSQAYRGLQPQHF
14	TRBV6-5	TRBJ2-7	once	TRBD1	TGTGCCAGCAGTTCCACGGACAGGGCCTACGAGCAGTACTTC	CASSSTDRAYEQYF
15	TRBV5-1	TRBJ1-5	.	.	TGCGCCAGCAGCCCCTCGACAGACAACAATCAGCCCCAGCATTTT	CASSPSTDNNQPQHF
13	TRBV25-1	TRBJ1-3	once	.	TGTGCCAGCAGTGGCTCAGGGGTGGGCACCATATATTTT	CASSGSGVGTIYF
15	TRBV9	TRBJ2-1	.	TRBD2	TGTGCCAGCAGCGTAGGCGGTAGCGGGCAAAATGAGCAGTTCTTC	CASSVGGSGQNEQFF
14	TRBV27	TRBJ2-7	.	TRBD2	TGTGCCACCGAACTTACCGGGGGGTTTGGCGAGCAGTACTTC	CATELTGGFGEQYF
14	TRBV11-1	TRBJ2-7	.	.	TGTGCCAGCAGCTTACGATCTGGGGGTGGCGAGCAGTACTTC	CASSLRSGGGEQYF
14	TRBV6-5	TRBJ2-4	.	TRBD2	TGTGCCAGCAGTTCTACTCTAGGGAGGGGAATTCAGTACTTC	CASSSTLGRGIQYF
16	TRBV2	TRBJ2-1	once	TRBD2	TGTGCCAGCAGTGACCCGGGGGAGCGGGGACGGAGTGAGCAGTTCTTC	CASSDPGERGRSEQFF
10	TRBV29-1	TRBJ2-3	.	.	TGCAGCGCCGGGTCTGATACGCAGTATTTT	CSAGSDTQYF
16	TRBV5-6	TRBJ2-6	.	.	TGTGCCAGCAGCTCGGAGGGGTCATTGCGAACCAACGTCCTGACTTTC	CASSSEGSLRTNVLTF
15	TRBV5-1	TRBJ2-3	once	TRBD2	TGCGCCAGCAGGGCGGCGGGGGACTTCACAGATACGCAGTATTTT	CASRAAGDFTDTQYF
15	TRBV5-1	TRBJ1-2	.	TRBD1	TGCGCCAGCAGCATAGGACAGGAGCCCCGGATTGGCTACACCTTC	CASSIGQEPRIGYTF